Sequencing of this TCR beta chain was carried out in a study of CD8+ T cells in alopecia areata. In the study overall: The percentage of affected scalp area served as the score of severity for treated patients.

The germline gives CDR1 LNHDA, CDR2 SQIVND (reference sequence). After removal of 2 bases from V and 0 bases from J, the junction contained 5 bases not matched to a gene. The CDR3 is 18 residues long. Treatment specified: oral pan-JAK inhibitor, 5-10 mg twice daily. cDNA reverse transcribed from extracted RNA served as the sequencing template. Only in-frame clones appear in the TCRdb table, and some are missing; sequencing was by immunoSEQ multiplex PCR. The data contain more than 150,000 clones, approximately 50% of them seen just once; the ten biggest clones take up roughly 9.1%. The gene calls are TRBV19 and TRBJ2-1; 12 bases match TRBD2. This specimen consisted of CD8+ T cells sorted from blood, obtained around week 53, from a patient treated with tofacitinib. The TCR originated in a human donor with alopecia areata. CDR3: CASSILAGGLSSYNEQFF. The CDR3 DNA sequence: TGTGCCAGTAGTATACTAGCGGGGGGGCTTAGCTCCTACAATGAGCAGTTCTTC.